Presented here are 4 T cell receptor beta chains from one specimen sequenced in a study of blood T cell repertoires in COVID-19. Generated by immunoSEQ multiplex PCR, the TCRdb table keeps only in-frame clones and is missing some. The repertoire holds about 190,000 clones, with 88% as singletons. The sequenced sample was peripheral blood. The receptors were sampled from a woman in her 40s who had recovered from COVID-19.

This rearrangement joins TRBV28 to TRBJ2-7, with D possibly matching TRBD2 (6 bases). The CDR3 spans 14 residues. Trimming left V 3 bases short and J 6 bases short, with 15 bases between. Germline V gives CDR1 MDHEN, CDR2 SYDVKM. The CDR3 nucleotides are TGTGCCAGCAGTTTTGGAACGGGAGTATCCGAGCAGTACTTC. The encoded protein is CASSFGTGVSEQYF.

The CDR3, as DNA: TGTGCCAGTAGTCCCCCTACCGACAGGGAACAATATGGCTACACCTTC. Translation: CASSPPTDREQYGYTF. The chain couples TRBV19 to TRBJ1-2, with 7 positions matching TRBD1. CDR1 is LNHDA, CDR2 SQIVND, per germline (reference sequence). V lost 5 bases and J lost 5; bases outside the gene matches: 14. The CDR3 consists of 16 residues.

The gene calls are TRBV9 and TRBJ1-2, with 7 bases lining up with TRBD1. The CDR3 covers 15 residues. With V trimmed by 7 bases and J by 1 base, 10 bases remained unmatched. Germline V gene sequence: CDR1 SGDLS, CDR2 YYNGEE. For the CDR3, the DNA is TGTGCCAGCGGAAAACCGACAGGGTTTAACTATGGCTACACCTTC. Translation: CASGKPTGFNYGYTF.

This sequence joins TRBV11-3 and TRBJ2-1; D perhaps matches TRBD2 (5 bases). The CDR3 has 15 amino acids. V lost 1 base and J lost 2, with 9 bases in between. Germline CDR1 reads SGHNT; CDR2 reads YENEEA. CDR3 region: CASSLGRGPYNEQFF. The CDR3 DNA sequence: TGTGCCAGCAGCTTAGGTCGCGGGCCCTACAATGAGCAGTTCTTC.